The present entry profiles one T cell receptor beta chain with its context. In the original workflow: Scientists estimated how many nucleated cells there were by amplifying reference gene primers. Sequenced by immunoSEQ multiplex PCR; TCRdb stores in-frame clones only, minus some. For V, J and clone size, that table is used; D and trimming come from the DNA. Among 380,000 or so clones listed, 88% were seen once. Membership in each cohort depended on participant-reported clinical history. This CDR3 region has 13 residues. In germline, CDR1 is LNHNV, CDR2 YYDKDF (reference sequence). J lost 12 bases, V lost 1 base, and 6 bases had no gene match. The data were taken from a study of blood T cell repertoires in COVID-19. About the research overall: Nucleic acid was either cDNA or gDNA, and it came from T cells, B-cell-depleted T cells, or PBMCs.

The clonotype comes from a woman between 40 and 55 years old with acute COVID-19. The sample was PBMCs or T cells enriched from blood (not recorded which). The chain is built from TRBV15 and TRBJ1-1; 9 nucleotides agree with TRBD1. CDR3 sequence: CATSRARDRDPFF. DNA of the CDR3: TGTGCCACCAGCAGAGCGAGGGACAGGGATCCTTTCTTT.